These 13 T cell receptor beta chains were sequenced from one sample in a study of Ad26.COV2.S vaccination and SARS-CoV-2 variants. The table came from immunoSEQ multiplex PCR; TCRdb's copy has only in-frame clones and leaves some out. The sample records around 100,000 clones, around 82% being singletons. The specimen comprised peripheral blood, sampled after recovery from COVID-19. All receptors derive from a human donor who had recovered from COVID-19.

This clone was seen more than once but under ten times. The gene calls are TRBV6-2 or TRBV6-3 and TRBJ2-7; tentative D call: TRBD2 (6 bases). Trimming pared 5 bases from V and 1 base from J, leaving 9 bases between. Germline V lookup: CDR1 MNHEY, CDR2 SVGEGT. CDR3 length: 13 amino acids. The CDR3 DNA sequence: TGTGCCAGCAGTCTAGGGAGGTCCTACGAGCAGTACTTC. This codes for CASSLGRSYEQYF.

Written as DNA, the CDR3 is TGTGCCAGCACCGGAACGGGGGTGGGAGTCGGCAATGAGCAGTTCTTC. It translates to CASTGTGVGVGNEQFF. J is TRBJ2-1 and V is TRBV2; TRBD2 might be the D (6 bases). CDR3 length: 16 residues. Trimming removed 7 bases at V and 6 bases at J, with 22 bases between. Germline assignment: CDR1 SNHLY and CDR2 FYNNEI. The full variable domain, with the rest looked up from reference TRBV2 and TRBJ2-1, is EPEVTQTPSHQVTQMGQEVILRCVPISNHLYFYWYRQILGQKVEFLVSFYNNEISEKSEIFDDQFSVERPDGSNFTLKIRSTKLEDSAMYFCASTGTGVGVGNEQFFGPGTRLTVL.

This clone has a handful of counts. V gene TRBV24-1 combines with J gene TRBJ2-7; a possible D gene is TRBD1 (5 bases). Germline V gene data show CDR1 as KGHDR and CDR2 as SFDVKD. CDR3 size: 13 residues. The ends were cut back, 2 bases at V and 4 bases at J, with 8 bases in the middle. CDR3 in DNA: TGTGCCACCAGTGATTCAGGGTCATACGAGCAGTACTTC. Translating gives CATSDSGSYEQYF.

This chain connects TRBV7-5 to TRBJ2-7; the D call TRBD2 from the table was never checked on the DNA. TRBV7-5 is a recognized pseudogene. The CDR3 is 15 amino acids. The CDR3 sequence is CVRTEAGASSYEQYF. CDR3 bases: TGTGTCAGAACCGAAGCGGGAGCCAGCTCCTACGAGCAGTACTTC.

Points on this clone: At one boundary the junction diverges from the germline segment, which might be a read error. The rearrangement joins TRBV6-6 to TRBJ2-5, with D unresolved. From germline, CDR1 is MNHNY and CDR2 SVGAGI (reference sequence). This CDR3 region has 14 residues. CDR3 DNA sequence: TGTGCCAGCAGTGGATCTACTAATCAAGAAACCCAGTACTTC. Protein sequence: CASSGSTNQETQYF.

This clone was recorded a few times. This sample includes further DNA sequences coding for the same CDR3. The J gene is TRBJ1-4, the V gene TRBV11-3, with D unresolved. This CDR3 region has 14 residues. Trimming took off 5 bases at V and 3 bases at J, with 10 bases between the two ends. Germline V gene sequence: CDR1 SGHNT, CDR2 YENEEA. This CDR3 is CASSLGRSNEKLFF. The CDR3 DNA reads as TGTGCCAGCAGCCTAGGCAGATCTAATGAAAAACTGTTTTTT.

This clone was counted at least ten times. The genes are TRBV18 and TRBJ1-1, with D perhaps TRBD1 (6 bases). The length of the CDR3 is 15 residues. Trimming shortened V by 8 bases and J by 0 bases, and 16 bases separated the two germline ends. CDR1 KGHSH and CDR2 LQKENI come from the germline V gene. CDR3 DNA sequence: TGTGCCAGCGCAGGGGCGACAGGCTTGAACACTGAAGCTTTCTTT. Translation gives CASAGATGLNTEAFF.

This rearrangement joins TRBV15 to TRBJ1-4, with unresolved D. The CDR3 spans 15 residues. Germline CDR1 and CDR2: LNHNV and YYDKDF (reference sequence). The V end was cut by 0 bases, the J end by 0 bases, with 5 bases between. The DNA of the CDR3 is TGTGCCACCAGCAGAGATGTTGCAACTAATGAAAAACTGTTTTTT. As protein: CATSRDVATNEKLFF. The entire variable domain, with the rest obtained from reference TRBV15 and TRBJ1-4, is as follows: DAMVIQNPRYQVTQFGKPVTLSCSQTLNHNVMYWYQQKSSQAPKLLFHYYDKDFNNEADTPDNFQSRRPNTSFCFLDIRSPGLGDTAMYLCATSRDVATNEKLFFGSGTQLSVL.

Here the CDR3 DNA reads TGCGCCAGCAGCCTTCAGGGTGGGGTAGGCGAGCAGTACTTC. Its translation is CASSLQGGVGEQYF. The J gene is TRBJ2-7, the V gene TRBV10-2, with D possibly matching TRBD1 (5 bases). This CDR3 has 14 amino acids. Trimming took 6 bases from V and 6 from J, leaving 18 bases between them. Germline V CDR1 and CDR2: WSHSY, SAAADI.

In its sample, this clone was seen a few times. This chain joins TRBV5-1 and TRBJ1-3, with D possibly TRBD1 on 5 matching bases. Germline assignment: CDR1 SGHRS and CDR2 YFSETQ. Trimming shortened V by 5 bases and J by 2 bases, and 11 bases separated the two germline ends. The CDR3 extends over 14 amino acids. For the CDR3, the DNA is TGCGCCAGCAGTGTGGGGGTCGCTGGAAACACCATATATTTT. Translated: CASSVGVAGNTIYF.

The chain is built from TRBV6-4 and TRBJ2-3; D might be TRBD1 (5 bases). Germline-derived CDR1 and CDR2 are MRHNA and SNTAGT. The CDR3 sequence is 16 residues long. V was cut by 0 bases and J by 4 bases, with 14 bases left in between. The CDR3: CASSDSKRGFPDTQYF. The CDR3 nucleotides read TGTGCCAGCAGTGACTCGAAAAGGGGTTTCCCAGATACGCAGTATTTT.

The chain employs TRBV5-4 and TRBJ2-3; D unresolved. From germline, CDR1 is SGHNT and CDR2 YYREEE (reference sequence). This CDR3 has 14 residues. Trimming removed 1 base from V and 1 base from J, with 7 bases in between. CDR3 nucleotide sequence: TGTGCCAGCAGCTTGTACGACGGCACAGATACGCAGTATTTT. It codes for CASSLYDGTDTQYF.

The chain joins TRBV19 to TRBJ2-6; no firm D call. V was trimmed by 4 bases and J by 0 bases, leaving 10 bases between them. Germline CDR1 is LNHDA and CDR2 is SQIVND (reference sequence). The CDR3 is 16 residues long. The CDR3 bases are TGTGCCAGTAGTAGTGAAGCTTTCTCTGGGGCCAACGTCCTGACTTTC. Protein: CASSSEAFSGANVLTF.